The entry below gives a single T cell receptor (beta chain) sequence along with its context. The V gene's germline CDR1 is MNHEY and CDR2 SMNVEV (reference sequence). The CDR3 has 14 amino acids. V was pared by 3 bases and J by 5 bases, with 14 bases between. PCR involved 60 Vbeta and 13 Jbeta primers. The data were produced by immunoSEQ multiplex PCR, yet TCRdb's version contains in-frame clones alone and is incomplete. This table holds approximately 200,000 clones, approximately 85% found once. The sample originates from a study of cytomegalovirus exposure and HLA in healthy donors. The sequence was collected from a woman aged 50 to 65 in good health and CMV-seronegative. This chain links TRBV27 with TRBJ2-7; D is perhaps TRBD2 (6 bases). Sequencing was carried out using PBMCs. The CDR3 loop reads CASSFRGKVNEQYF. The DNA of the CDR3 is TGTGCCAGCAGTTTCCGCGGGAAGGTAAACGAGCAGTACTTC.